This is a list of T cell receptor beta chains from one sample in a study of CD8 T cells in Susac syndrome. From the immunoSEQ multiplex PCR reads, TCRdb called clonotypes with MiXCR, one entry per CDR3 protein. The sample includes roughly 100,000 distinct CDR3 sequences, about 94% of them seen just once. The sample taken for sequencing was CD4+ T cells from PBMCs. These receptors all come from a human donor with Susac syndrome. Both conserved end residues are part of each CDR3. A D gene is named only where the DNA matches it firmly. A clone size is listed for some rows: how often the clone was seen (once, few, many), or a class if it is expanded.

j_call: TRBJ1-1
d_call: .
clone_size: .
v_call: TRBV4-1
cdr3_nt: TGCGCCAGCAGCCACCGGGGCGGCCAGAACACTGAAGCTTTCTTT
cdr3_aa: CASSHRGGQNTEAFF

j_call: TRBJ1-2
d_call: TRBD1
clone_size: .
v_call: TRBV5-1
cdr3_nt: TGCGCCAGCAGCACATCCGGGACAGGGGATGGCTACACCTTC
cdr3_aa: CASSTSGTGDGYTF

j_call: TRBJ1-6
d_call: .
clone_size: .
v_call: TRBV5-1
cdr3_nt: TGCGCCAGCAGCCAAGATGCGTCAAGACGGGCTAATTCACCCCTCCACTTT
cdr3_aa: CASSQDASRRANSPLHF

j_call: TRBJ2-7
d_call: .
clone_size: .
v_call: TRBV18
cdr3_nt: TGTGCCAGCTCACCACGGTCTTCGGAGACTAGGATCTCCTACGAGCAGTACTTC
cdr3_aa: CASSPRSSETRISYEQYF

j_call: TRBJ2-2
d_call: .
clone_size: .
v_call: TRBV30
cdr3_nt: TGTGCCTGGAGACCTTATCCGAACACCGGGGAGCTGTTTTTT
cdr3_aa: CAWRPYPNTGELFF

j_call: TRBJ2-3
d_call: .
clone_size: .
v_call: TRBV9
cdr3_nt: TGTGCCAGCAGCCCGGGCAATGCGCAGTATTTT
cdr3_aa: CASSPGNAQYF

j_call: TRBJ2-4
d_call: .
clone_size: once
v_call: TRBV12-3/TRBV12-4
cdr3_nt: TGTGCCAGCAGTGGCGACATTCCACTAGCCAAAAACATTCAGTACTTC
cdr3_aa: CASSGDIPLAKNIQYF

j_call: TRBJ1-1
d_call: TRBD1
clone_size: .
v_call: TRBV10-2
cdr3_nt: TGCGCAAGCAGGGGGACAGGGGATCAGACTGAAGCTTTCTTT
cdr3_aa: CASRGTGDQTEAFF

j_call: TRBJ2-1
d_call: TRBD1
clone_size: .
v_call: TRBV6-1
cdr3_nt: TGTGCCAGCAGTGAAGTACGACAGGGAAACAATGAGCAGTTCTTC
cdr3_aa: CASSEVRQGNNEQFF

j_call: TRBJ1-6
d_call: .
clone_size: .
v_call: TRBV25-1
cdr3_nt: TGTGCCAGCACGGACAGTCCGTGGAATTCACCCCTCCACTTT
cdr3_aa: CASTDSPWNSPLHF

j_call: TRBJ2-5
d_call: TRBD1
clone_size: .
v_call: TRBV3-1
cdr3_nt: TGTGCCAGCAGCCAACGGGGACAGCAAGAGACCCAGTACTTC
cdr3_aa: CASSQRGQQETQYF

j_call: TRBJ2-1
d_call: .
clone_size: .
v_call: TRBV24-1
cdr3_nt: TGTGCCACCAGTGACCCCGGGCCCCTATACAATGAGCAGTTCTTC
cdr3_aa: CATSDPGPLYNEQFF

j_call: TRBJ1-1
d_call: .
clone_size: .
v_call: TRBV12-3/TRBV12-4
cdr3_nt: TGTGCCAGCAGTTTCCTCTTGACATCCCAAGCTTTCTTT
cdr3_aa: CASSFLLTSQAFF

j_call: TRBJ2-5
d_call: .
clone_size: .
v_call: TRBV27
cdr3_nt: TGTGCCAGCAGTTTCCGCGAGGGTGAGACCCAGTACTTC
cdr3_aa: CASSFREGETQYF

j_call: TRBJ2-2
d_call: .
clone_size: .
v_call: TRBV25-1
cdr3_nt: TGTGCCAGCAGTGTGGGGGGGGAGCTGTTTTTT
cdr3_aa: CASSVGGELFF

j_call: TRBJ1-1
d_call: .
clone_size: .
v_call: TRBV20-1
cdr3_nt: TGCAGTGCTAGAGTCATCTGGGGTCCGGACACTGAAGCTTTCTTT
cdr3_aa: CSARVIWGPDTEAFF

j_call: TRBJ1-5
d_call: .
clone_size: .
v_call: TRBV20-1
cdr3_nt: TGCAGTGCTAGAAATTGGCAGGGAAATCAGCCCCAGCATTTT
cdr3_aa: CSARNWQGNQPQHF

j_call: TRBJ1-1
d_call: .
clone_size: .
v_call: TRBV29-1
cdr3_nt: TGCAGCGCCGTCCGGGGGATAGGGAGCAATGAAGCTTTCTTT
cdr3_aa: CSAVRGIGSNEAFF

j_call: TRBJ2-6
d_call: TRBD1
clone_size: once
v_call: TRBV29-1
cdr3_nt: TGCAGCGTTGATGAGGGGGCCCAGGCCAACGTCCTGACTTTC
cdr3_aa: CSVDEGAQANVLTF

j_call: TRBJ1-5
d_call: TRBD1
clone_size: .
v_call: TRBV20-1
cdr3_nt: TGCAGTGCTAGTTTTGAGACAGGGGATCAGCCCCAGCATTTT
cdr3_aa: CSASFETGDQPQHF

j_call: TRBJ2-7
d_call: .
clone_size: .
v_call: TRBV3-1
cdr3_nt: TGTGCCAGCAGCCAAGTTCGGGGATACGAGCAGTACTTC
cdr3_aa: CASSQVRGYEQYF

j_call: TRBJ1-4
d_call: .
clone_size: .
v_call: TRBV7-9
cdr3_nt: TGTGCCAGCAGCCCGGGCTGGGGTAATGAAAAACTGTTTTTT
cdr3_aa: CASSPGWGNEKLFF

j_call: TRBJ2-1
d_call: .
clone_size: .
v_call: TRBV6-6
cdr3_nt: TGTGCCAGCAGTAGGGGAGATACATTCCATGAGCAGTTCTTC
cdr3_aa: CASSRGDTFHEQFF

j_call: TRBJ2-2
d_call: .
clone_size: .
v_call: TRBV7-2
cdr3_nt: TGTGCCAGCATCCCCGGGGGATACACCGGGGAGCTGTTTTTT
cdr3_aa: CASIPGGYTGELFF

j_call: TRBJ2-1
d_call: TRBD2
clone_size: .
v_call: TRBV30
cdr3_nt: TGTGCCTGGAGTGGACTAGCTATCAATGAGCAGTTCTTC
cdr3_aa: CAWSGLAINEQFF

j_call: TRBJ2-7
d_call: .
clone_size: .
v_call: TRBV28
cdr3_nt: TGTGCCAGCAGTTTCGATACCTACGAGCAGTACTTC
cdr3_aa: CASSFDTYEQYF

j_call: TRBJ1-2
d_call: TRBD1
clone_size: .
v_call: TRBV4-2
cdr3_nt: TGTGCCAGCAGCCGGCCGGGACAGGCGTCTGCTGGCTACACCTTC
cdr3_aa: CASSRPGQASAGYTF

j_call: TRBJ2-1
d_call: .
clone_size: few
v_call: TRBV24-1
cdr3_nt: TGTGCCACCAGTGACTTAGCGGAGTCCTACAATGAGCAGTTCTTC
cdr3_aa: CATSDLAESYNEQFF

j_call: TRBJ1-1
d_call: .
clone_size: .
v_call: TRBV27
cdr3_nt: TGTGCCAGCTCGATGCTGGCGGGACGGGACACTGAAGCTTTCTTT
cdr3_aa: CASSMLAGRDTEAFF

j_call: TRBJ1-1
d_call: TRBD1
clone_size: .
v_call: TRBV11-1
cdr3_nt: TGTGCCAGCAGCTCAGTGGACAGGGGGATGAACACTGAAGCTTTCTTT
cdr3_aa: CASSSVDRGMNTEAFF

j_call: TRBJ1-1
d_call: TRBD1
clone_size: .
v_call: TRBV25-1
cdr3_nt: TGTGCCAGCGAAGGGGGAGGGGGCGTTGAAGCTTTCTTT
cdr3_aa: CASEGGGGVEAFF

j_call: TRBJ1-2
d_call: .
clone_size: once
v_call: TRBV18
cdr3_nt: TGTGCCAGCCTCAGGCAGGGTTCCTATGGCTACACCTTC
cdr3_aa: CASLRQGSYGYTF

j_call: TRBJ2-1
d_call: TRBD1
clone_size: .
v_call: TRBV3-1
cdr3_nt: TGTGCCAGCAGCCAAGAGAAAGGGGGCTGGAATGAGCAGTTCTTC
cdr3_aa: CASSQEKGGWNEQFF

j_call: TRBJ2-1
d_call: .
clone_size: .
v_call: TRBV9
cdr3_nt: TGTGCCAGCAGCGTTCGTGACATCTCGTACAATGAGCAGTTCTTC
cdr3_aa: CASSVRDISYNEQFF

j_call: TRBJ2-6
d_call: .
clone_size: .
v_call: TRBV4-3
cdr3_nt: TGCGCCAGCAGCCAAAGGGGCGCAGGATCTGGGGCCAACGTCCTGACTTTC
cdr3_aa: CASSQRGAGSGANVLTF

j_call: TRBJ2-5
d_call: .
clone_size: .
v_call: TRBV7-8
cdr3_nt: TGTGCCAGCAGCCTCGGGCGGTTTTCGACCCAGTACTTC
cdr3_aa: CASSLGRFSTQYF

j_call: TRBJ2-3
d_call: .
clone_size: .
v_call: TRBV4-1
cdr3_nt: TGCGCCAGCAGCCAAGAGGGACGGCTCACAGATACGCAGTATTTT
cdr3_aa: CASSQEGRLTDTQYF

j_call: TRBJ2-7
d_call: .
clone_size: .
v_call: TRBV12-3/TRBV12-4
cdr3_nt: TGTGCCAGCAGTTTGCCCGACTTGGGCTACGAGCAGTACTTC
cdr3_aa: CASSLPDLGYEQYF

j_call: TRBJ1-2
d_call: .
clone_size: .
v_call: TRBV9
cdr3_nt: TGTGCCAGCAGCCCTACTGGGCGGGGTTTCTATGGCTACACCTTC
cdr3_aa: CASSPTGRGFYGYTF

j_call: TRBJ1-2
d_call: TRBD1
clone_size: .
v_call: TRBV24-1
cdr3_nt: TGTGCCACCAGTGATTTGGGACAGGATAACTATGGCTACACCTTC
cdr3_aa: CATSDLGQDNYGYTF

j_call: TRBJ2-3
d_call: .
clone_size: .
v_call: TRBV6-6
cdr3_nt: TGTGCCAGCAGTTACTCGAAGGAGGATACGCAGTATTTT
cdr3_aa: CASSYSKEDTQYF

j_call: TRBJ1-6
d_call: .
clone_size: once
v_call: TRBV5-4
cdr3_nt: TGTGCCAGCAGCTTGCAGGGAGTAGGGTCCTATAATTCACCCCTCCACTTT
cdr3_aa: CASSLQGVGSYNSPLHF

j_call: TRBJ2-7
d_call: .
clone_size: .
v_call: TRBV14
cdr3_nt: TGTGCCAGCAGCCTTCACCACTACGAGCAGTACTTC
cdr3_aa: CASSLHHYEQYF

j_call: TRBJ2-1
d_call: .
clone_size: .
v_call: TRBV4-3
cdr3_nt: TGCGCCAGCAGCCTCTCGACCGGGACAGAGCAGTTCTTC
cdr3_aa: CASSLSTGTEQFF